This is a list of T cell receptor beta chains from one sample in a study of PD-1 blockade in classical Hodgkin lymphoma. Sequencing was performed with immunoSEQ multiplex PCR; in TCRdb, only in-frame clones are kept and a portion is missing. This sample has approximately 70,000 clones, with over 90% found just once. The sequencing sample was made of peripheral blood mononuclear cells (PBMCs). These receptors were collected from a human donor with classical Hodgkin lymphoma. Each CDR3 is given with its conserved first and last residue. Each record gives: J gene, V gene, D gene, clone size, CDR3 protein, CDR3 DNA. The D gene is left open where the match is weak. Part of the rows lack a size; the others show once, few, many or a class for expanded clones.

J: TRBJ1-1; V: TRBV15; D: NA; size: NA; CDR3: CATSRDSGIEAFF; DNA: TGTGCCACCAGCAGAGATAGCGGGATTGAAGCTTTCTTT
J: TRBJ1-5; V: TRBV19; D: TRBD1; size: NA; CDR3: CASSGTGALNQPQHF; DNA: TGTGCCAGTAGTGGGACAGGGGCGCTTAATCAGCCCCAGCATTTT
J: TRBJ1-2; V: TRBV9; D: TRBD1; size: NA; CDR3: CASSTRRDSTTNGYTF; DNA: TGTGCCAGCAGCACCCGAAGGGACAGCACAACGAATGGCTACACCTTC
J: TRBJ2-2; V: TRBV5-1; D: NA; size: NA; CDR3: CASKGGGLTGELFF; DNA: TGCGCCAGCAAGGGGGGAGGACTCACCGGGGAGCTGTTTTTT
J: TRBJ1-5; V: TRBV2; D: NA; size: once; CDR3: CASSDRDSNQPQHF; DNA: TGTGCCAGCAGTGACCGGGACAGCAATCAGCCCCAGCATTTT
J: TRBJ2-5; V: TRBV19; D: NA; size: NA; CDR3: CASSPLFHSGETQYF; DNA: TGTGCCAGTAGCCCACTTTTCCACAGTGGGGAGACCCAGTACTTC
J: TRBJ2-2; V: TRBV14; D: NA; size: NA; CDR3: CASSQDIGAGELFF; DNA: TGTGCCAGCAGCCAAGATATAGGTGCCGGGGAGCTGTTTTTT
J: TRBJ1-3; V: TRBV5-5; D: TRBD1; size: NA; CDR3: CASSRPWTGVNPSNGNTIYF; DNA: TGTGCCAGCAGCCGCCCATGGACAGGGGTAAACCCATCCAATGGAAACACCATATATTTT
J: TRBJ2-2; V: TRBV2; D: NA; size: NA; CDR3: CASSDTLNTGELFF; DNA: TGTGCCAGCAGTGACACGTTGAACACCGGGGAGCTGTTTTTT
J: TRBJ1-1; V: TRBV5-1; D: TRBD1; size: NA; CDR3: CASSNQGAMNTEAFF; DNA: TGCGCCAGCAGCAACCAGGGGGCGATGAACACTGAAGCTTTCTTT
J: TRBJ1-1; V: TRBV6-5; D: NA; size: few; CDR3: CASSITQNTEAFF; DNA: TGTGCCAGCAGCATTACACAGAACACTGAAGCTTTCTTT